One and the same sample provided the 18 T cell receptor beta chains below, sequenced in a study of shared clonotypes between healthy human individuals (dated by TCRdb to 2019 to 2021). To prepare the library, the immunoSEQ multiplex PCR assay was applied. TCRdb mirrors the immuneACCESS table, restricted to in-frame sequences. Some clones are absent from its copies; in checked studies, under half trace to an unresolved V gene, and the reason for the others is unknown. The sample table contains about 680,000 clones; only one count was recorded for around 67% of them. The top ten clones comprise about 1.7% of the sample. The sample taken for sequencing was memory CD4+ T cells sorted from blood. Explained via the paper, the cell subset or site label denotes: CD45RA-negative fraction. These receptors were obtained from a woman aged 25 to 39 in good health.

On this clone: Being one base from a much bigger clone, this may be a read error. The CDR3 bases are TGTGCCAGCAGTCCCAGCTCCTACGAGCAGTACTTC. As protein: CASSPSSYEQYF. The chain employs TRBV6-6 and TRBJ2-5; D uncertain. The last part of the DNA fits TRBJ2-7 better; the J call may be wrong. Germline-derived CDR1 and CDR2 are MNHNY and SVGAGI (reference sequence). The CDR3 covers 12 residues.

Concerning this clone itself: This sample also contains other DNA sequences that code for the same CDR3. The J gene is TRBJ2-3, the V gene TRBV5-1; no clear D. Germline CDR1 SGHRS, CDR2 YFSETQ. The CDR3 has 12 residues. Trimming took off 4 bases at V and 1 base at J, with 4 bases between the two ends. CDR3 coding DNA: TGCGCCAGCAGCACGGGCACAGATACGCAGTATTTT. Protein: CASSTGTDTQYF.

A single count supports this clone. This sequence joins TRBV5-4 and TRBJ2-5; 13 bases line up with TRBD2. Trimming removed 4 bases from V and 5 bases from J; junction bases left unmatched: 5. The CDR3 sequence is 15 residues long. From germline, CDR1 is SGHNT and CDR2 YYREEE (reference sequence). The CDR3 bases are TGTGCCAGCAGCCCTGGACTAGCGGGAGATGAGACCCAGTACTTC. It translates to CASSPGLAGDETQYF.

The chain employs TRBV27 and TRBJ2-2, with TRBD1 matching over 7 bases. The CDR3 extends over 17 amino acids. V trimming: 8 bases; J trimming: 2 bases; junction bases outside the gene matches: 14. Per the germline V gene, CDR1 is MNHEY and CDR2 is SMNVEV (reference sequence). CDR3 region: CASRPLSAGGNTGELFF. The CDR3 DNA follows: TGTGCCAGCCGACCTCTTTCGGCAGGGGGTAACACCGGGGAGCTGTTTTTT.

Regarding this clone: This may stem from a read error, because a much larger clone lies one nucleotide away. The J gene is TRBJ2-5, the V gene TRBV7-2; a weak D match, TRBD2 (5 bases). Trimming took off 3 bases at V and 7 bases at J, with 9 bases between the two ends. The germline V gene encodes CDR1 SGHTA and CDR2 FQGNSA. The length of the CDR3 is 12 residues. The CDR3 coding sequence is TGTGCCAGCAGCTTGGAGGTTGGGACCCAGTACTTC. This sequence encodes CASSLEVGTQYF. The variable domain in full, completed from reference TRBV7-2 and TRBJ2-5, reads GAGVSQSPSNKVTEKGKDVELRCDPISGHTALYWYRQSLGQGLEFLIYFQGNSAPDKSGLPSDRFSAERTGGSVSTLTIQRTQQEDSAVYLCASSLEVGTQYFGPGTRLLVL.

The V call is TRBV5-1, the J call TRBJ2-2, with 12 bases aligning to TRBD2. J gave up 5 bases and V 4 bases, and 6 bases lay outside the gene matches. CDR3 length: 16 amino acids. The germline gives CDR1 SGHRS, CDR2 YFSETQ. This chain's CDR3 is CASSHSSGRETGELFF. The DNA for the CDR3 is TGCGCCAGCAGCCATTCTAGCGGGAGGGAAACCGGGGAGCTGTTTTTT.

With respect to this clone: This could be a read error, since a much larger clone is one nucleotide away. V gene TRBV11-3 combines with J gene TRBJ1-5, with a weak D call TRBD1 (5 bases). The germline gives CDR1 SGHNT, CDR2 YENEEA. The CDR3 is made up of 15 amino acids. V lost 1 base and J lost 0, with 7 bases in between. The CDR3 nucleotides are TGTGCCAGCAGCTTAGTGGGGGGTAGCAATCAGCCCCAGCATTTT. Protein sequence: CASSLVGGSNQPQHF.

The chain carries TRBV7-8 and TRBJ2-1, with 8 bases lining up with TRBD2. Germline values: CDR1 SGHVS, CDR2 FQNEAQ. The CDR3 contains 15 residues. J gave up 8 bases and V 1 base, and 7 bases lay outside the gene matches. This CDR3 is CASSLVISGVDEQFF. For the CDR3, the DNA is TGTGCCAGCAGCTTAGTGATTAGCGGGGTGGATGAGCAGTTCTTC. Full variable domain (outside the CDR3, taken from reference TRBV7-8 and TRBJ2-1): GAGVSQSPRYKVAKRGQDVALRCDPISGHVSLFWYQQALGQGPEFLTYFQNEAQLDKSGLPSDRFFAERPEGSVSTLKIQRTQQEDSAVYLCASSLVISGVDEQFFGPGTRLTVL.

Of note for this clone: A far larger clone differs by one base, so this is likely a read error. The chain links TRBV13 to TRBJ1-1, with D perhaps matching TRBD1 (6 bases). The CDR3 runs 13 residues. Germline values: CDR1 PRHDT, CDR2 FYEKMQ (reference sequence). Trimming cost V 5 bases and J 1 base, with 8 bases left between them. The CDR3 sequence is CASSKTGNTEAFF. Written as DNA, the CDR3 is TGTGCCAGCAGCAAGACAGGGAACACTGAAGCTTTCTTT.

The chain joins TRBV28 to TRBJ2-7; maybe TRBD2 (6 bases). V lost 6 bases and J lost 3, with 21 bases in between. This CDR3 contains 16 residues. CDR1 and CDR2 (germline): MDHEN, SYDVKM. The DNA for the CDR3 is TGTGCCAGCAGCCGCGGAGGTGGGGCGGGGATCTACGAGCAGTACTTC. Protein product: CASSRGGGAGIYEQYF. Drawing the rest from reference TRBV28 and TRBJ2-7, the complete variable domain is DVKVTQSSRYLVKRTGEKVFLECVQDMDHENMFWYRQDPGLGLRLIYFSYDVKMKEKGDIPEGYSVSREKKERFSLILESASTNQTSMYLCASSRGGGAGIYEQYFGPGTRLTVT.

The chain recombines TRBV27 with TRBJ2-5; tentatively, D is TRBD1 (7 bases). V dropped 5 bases and J dropped 6 bases, with 16 bases sitting between them. The germline V gene encodes CDR1 MNHEY and CDR2 SMNVEV (reference sequence). This CDR3 contains 14 residues. Here the CDR3 DNA reads TGTGCCAGCAGTGTTGACAGGGCGGGAAAGACCCAGTACTTC. Translated: CASSVDRAGKTQYF.

This clone has only one observation. The V call is TRBV7-2, the J call TRBJ2-5; 13 nucleotides align to TRBD2. The germline V gene encodes CDR1 SGHTA and CDR2 FQGNSA. V lost 4 bases, J lost 5 bases, and 10 bases stayed unmatched. The CDR3 runs to 17 residues. This chain's CDR3 is CASSSGLAGVYSETQYF. Here the CDR3 DNA reads TGTGCCAGCAGCTCCGGACTAGCGGGAGTCTATTCGGAGACCCAGTACTTC.

This clone was detected a few times. This same CDR3 is encoded by further DNA sequences in the sample. The chain uses TRBV25-1 and TRBJ1-1; TRBD1 aligns across 9 bases. Germline V CDR1 and CDR2: MGHDK, SYGVNS. This CDR3 contains 14 residues. V lost 5 bases and J lost 3; bases outside the gene matches: 4. In DNA, the CDR3 is TGTGCCAGCAGTAAGGACAGGGGCTACACTGAAGCTTTCTTT. The encoded protein is CASSKDRGYTEAFF.

This chain links TRBV28 with TRBJ1-1, with D possibly TRBD1 on 5 matching bases. With 6 bases removed from V and 4 bases from J, the gap between germline ends came to 9 bases. Germline V CDR1 and CDR2: MDHEN, SYDVKM. CDR3 length: 12 residues. The CDR3 region has the DNA TGTGCCAGCAGAAAGAGGGGCACTGAAGCTTTCTTT. It encodes CASRKRGTEAFF.

This chain links TRBV28 with TRBJ2-1; D may be TRBD1 or TRBD2 (5 bases each). CDR3 length: 14 residues. CDR1 MDHEN and CDR2 SYDVKM come from the germline V gene. V was clipped by 9 bases and J by 6 bases, with 18 bases between them. CDR3 protein: CASRGWWESNEQFF. The CDR3 DNA is TGTGCCAGTAGGGGTTGGTGGGAGAGCAATGAGCAGTTCTTC.

The V and J genes are TRBV6-1 and TRBJ2-4, with D perhaps matching TRBD1 or TRBD2 (6 bases each). Germline lookup yields CDR1 MNHNS and CDR2 SASEGT. V dropped 8 bases and J dropped 8 bases, with 10 bases sitting between them. This CDR3 spans 11 amino acids. The CDR3: CASGGGHIQYF. The CDR3 nucleotides are TGTGCCAGCGGAGGGGGACACATTCAGTACTTC.

This chain links TRBV5-1 with TRBJ2-7; D is perhaps TRBD2 (6 bases). Germline CDR1 is SGHRS and CDR2 is YFSETQ. V lost 4 bases and J 4 bases, leaving 21 bases between the germline ends. This CDR3 spans 16 amino acids. CDR3 DNA: TGCGCCAGCAGCACCTCGGGGACGGGAGTCGGGTACGAGCAGTACTTC. Translation: CASSTSGTGVGYEQYF.

The chain links TRBV27 to TRBJ2-6; either TRBD1 or TRBD2 may fit D (6 bases each). This CDR3 is 15 amino acids long. V was trimmed by 6 bases and J by 2 bases, leaving 11 bases between them. The germline gives CDR1 MNHEY, CDR2 SMNVEV (reference sequence). Written as DNA, the CDR3 is TGTGCCAGCAGATCCGGGGGCGCTGGGGCCAACGTCCTGACTTTC. Protein product: CASRSGGAGANVLTF.